The text below deals with one TCR beta chain. The record originates from a study of blood T cell repertoires in COVID-19. Losses at the gene ends were 3 bases for V and 4 bases for J; bases not matched to a gene: 5. The CDR3 totals 16 residues. Germline lookup yields CDR1 SEHNR and CDR2 FQNEAQ (reference sequence). Some clones are missing from TCRdb's copy, which holds only in-frame ones; the method was immunoSEQ multiplex PCR. Of roughly 500,000 clones listed, roughly 87% are singletons. The sample was peripheral blood. J is TRBJ2-3 and V is TRBV7-9; 12 bases fit TRBD2. The clonotype was recovered from a man aged 18 to 30 with COVID-19, enrolled during active disease. CDR3 in DNA: TGTGCCAGCAGCTTGACTAGCGGGGGACCCCCAGATACGCAGTATTTT. Translation gives CASSLTSGGPPDTQYF.